These 6 T cell receptor beta chains originate from one sample sequenced in a study of blood T cell repertoires in COVID-19. Sequencing used immunoSEQ multiplex PCR; TCRdb keeps in-frame clones, though not all of them. The sample shows approximately 400,000 clones, about 80% of them seen only once. The specimen was peripheral blood. The receptor set was obtained from a human donor with acute or convalescent COVID-19. The donor label of this sample is uncertain.

The J gene is TRBJ1-5, the V gene TRBV6-1; 8 bases align to TRBD1. This CDR3 is built from 19 residues. V was clipped by 4 bases and J by 0 bases; unmatched bases: 14. Germline CDR1 is MNHNS and CDR2 is SASEGT. Here the CDR3 DNA reads TGTGCCAGCAGTGTCCCAGACAGGGGTGTTGGGTATAGCAATCAGCCCCAGCATTTT. Protein: CASSVPDRGVGYSNQPQHF.

V gene TRBV5-1 combines with J gene TRBJ2-1; D may be TRBD1 (5 bases). Deletions cut 4 bases from V and 10 bases from J, with 18 bases between. CDR3 length equals 14 residues. From germline, CDR1 is SGHRS and CDR2 YFSETQ. The CDR3 DNA sequence: TGCGCCAGCAGCCTGGACCCCAGCGCAGGGGAGCAGTTCTTC. Encoded protein: CASSLDPSAGEQFF.

The chain has TRBV28 and TRBJ1-5; D ambiguous. Germline-derived CDR1 and CDR2 are MDHEN and SYDVKM. V was cut by 3 bases and J by 7 bases, with 13 bases left in between. This CDR3 contains 14 residues. This CDR3 reads CASSFGGIGQPQHF. DNA for the CDR3: TGTGCCAGCAGTTTCGGAGGGATCGGACAGCCCCAGCATTTT.

The chain couples TRBV29-1 to TRBJ1-2; 7 nucleotides line up with TRBD1. V gave up 7 bases and J gave up 7 bases; unmatched junction bases: 9. CDR1 is SQVTM, CDR2 ANQGSEA, per germline. The CDR3 extends over 12 amino acids. CDR3 loop: CSAPRQGFGYTF. CDR3 sequence (DNA): TGCAGCGCACCAAGACAGGGTTTTGGCTACACCTTC. The full variable domain, its missing parts supplied by reference TRBV29-1 and TRBJ1-2, is SAVISQKPSRDICQRGTSLTIQCQVDSQVTMMFWYRQQPGQSLTLIATANQGSEATYESGFVIDKFPISRPNLTFSTLTVSNMSPEDSSIYLCSAPRQGFGYTFGSGTRLTVV.

J is TRBJ1-6 and V is TRBV30; D not certain. The V end lost 2 bases, the J end lost 3 bases, and 8 bases lay between the germline ends. In germline, CDR1 is GTSNPN, CDR2 SVGIG (reference sequence). This CDR3 is built from 14 residues. The CDR3 DNA is TGTGCCTGGAGTTCATCTATCTATAATTCACCCCTCCACTTT. Translation gives CAWSSSIYNSPLHF.

This rearrangement joins TRBV11-2 to TRBJ2-7, with TRBD1 matching 11 bases. Germline CDR1 is SGHAT and CDR2 is FQNNGV. The length of the CDR3 is 14 residues. The V gene end was trimmed by 5 bases and the J gene end by 3 bases; junction bases not matched to a gene: 3. CDR3 sequence reads: CASSRTGGRYEQYF. The CDR3 coding sequence is TGTGCCAGCAGCCGGACAGGGGGCCGCTACGAGCAGTACTTC. The complete variable domain, with remaining parts taken from reference TRBV11-2 and TRBJ2-7, reads EAGVAQSPRYKIIEKRQSVAFWCNPISGHATLYWYQQILGQGPKLLIQFQNNGVVDDSQLPKDRFSAERLKGVDSTLKIQPAKLEDSAVYLCASSRTGGRYEQYFGPGTRLTVT.